The 20 T cell receptor beta chains below come from one sample, sequenced in a study of cytomegalovirus exposure and HLA in healthy donors. 13 Jbeta primers and 60 Vbeta primers were used for the PCR. The protocol was immunoSEQ multiplex PCR, while the TCRdb copy is restricted to in-frame clones and leaves out a portion. There are 250,000 or so clones in the sample; around 90% occur only once, and 1.5% to 2% lies in the top ten. Sequencing was carried out using PBMCs. These receptors were taken from a girl aged 2-15 years in good health and CMV-seronegative.

The chain has TRBV28 and TRBJ1-2; 9 bases match TRBD1. Germline assignment: CDR1 MDHEN and CDR2 SYDVKM. This CDR3 contains 16 residues. V was pared by 6 bases and J by 8 bases, with 16 bases of the junction left unmatched. The CDR3 DNA reads as TGTGCCAGCAGCCCGATAACCGGGACAGGGATGAGAGGCTACACCTTC. It encodes CASSPITGTGMRGYTF.

The chain uses TRBV9 and TRBJ1-1, with TRBD1 matching over 8 bases. Trimming took 3 bases from V and 1 from J; bases not matched to a gene: 2. The CDR3 loop spans 14 amino acids. Germline loops: CDR1 SGDLS, CDR2 YYNGEE. The CDR3 is CASSAGTGNTEAFF. The CDR3 DNA reads as TGTGCCAGCAGCGCCGGGACAGGGAACACTGAAGCTTTCTTT.

V gene TRBV10-3 combines with J gene TRBJ2-7; TRBD2 is a possible D gene (7 bases). The CDR3 contains 16 residues. CDR1 and CDR2 (germline): ENHRY, SYGVKD. V was clipped by 0 bases and J by 0 bases, with 12 bases between them. CDR3 sequence reads: CAISESKGGSSYEQYF. The CDR3 nucleotides read TGTGCCATCAGTGAGTCTAAGGGGGGGAGCTCCTACGAGCAGTACTTC.

J is TRBJ1-2 and V is TRBV5-1; weak D call: TRBD1 (6 bases). Germline-derived CDR1 and CDR2 are SGHRS and YFSETQ. Deletions cut 0 bases from V and 6 bases from J, with 12 bases between. The CDR3 covers 14 residues. The CDR3 here is CASSLGQGIDGYTF. The CDR3 DNA follows: TGCGCCAGCAGCTTGGGGCAGGGGATAGATGGCTACACCTTC.

The chain couples TRBV28 to TRBJ2-7; a weak D match, TRBD2 (5 bases). Between the trimmed V and J ends, which lost 4 bases and 7 bases, there was a span of 26 bases. The germline gives CDR1 MDHEN, CDR2 SYDVKM. The CDR3 covers 17 residues. The CDR3: CASSSLLYGAWAGEQYF. CDR3 DNA sequence: TGTGCCAGCAGTTCGCTACTATATGGCGCCTGGGCGGGTGAGCAGTACTTC.

The V call is TRBV6-5, the J call TRBJ2-7, with D possibly matching TRBD1 (6 bases). The germline gives CDR1 MNHEY, CDR2 SVGAGI. The CDR3 loop spans 15 amino acids. Trimming took off 0 bases at V and 2 bases at J, with 11 bases between the two ends. CDR3 coding DNA: TGTGCCAGCAGTTACTCCGCAGGGGACACCTACGAGCAGTACTTC. Amino acid sequence: CASSYSAGDTYEQYF.

The chain has TRBV29-1 and TRBJ1-1, with 7 nucleotides matching TRBD1. V lost 6 bases and J lost 2; bases outside the gene matches: 9. The CDR3 is made up of 14 amino acids. Germline V gene lookup returns CDR1 SQVTM and CDR2 ANQGSEA. The CDR3 bases are TGCAGCGTCGTCCTTAACAGGGGAAACACTGAAGCTTTCTTT. The encoded protein is CSVVLNRGNTEAFF.

This chain joins TRBV28 and TRBJ2-1, with unresolved D. The CDR3 consists of 14 residues. V was trimmed by 5 bases and J by 0 bases, leaving 8 bases between them. The germline V gene encodes CDR1 MDHEN and CDR2 SYDVKM. The CDR3 loop reads CASSTGDSYNEQFF. CDR3 DNA: TGTGCCAGCAGTACGGGTGACTCCTACAATGAGCAGTTCTTC.

As regards this clone: Other DNA sequences in the sample encode the same CDR3. The chain has TRBV5-6 and TRBJ1-2; a possible D gene is TRBD1 (6 bases). The CDR3 is 14 amino acids. Trimming pared 1 base from V and 7 bases from J, leaving 14 bases between. Germline CDR1 and CDR2: SGHDT and YYEEEE. Here the CDR3 DNA reads TGTGCCAGCAGCTTGCGGTCAGGGGAGCGTGGCTACACCTTC. Its protein is CASSLRSGERGYTF. The variable domain in full, completed from reference TRBV5-6 and TRBJ1-2, reads DAGVTQSPTHLIKTRGQQVTLRCSPKSGHDTVSWYQQALGQGPQFIFQYYEEEERQRGNFPDRFSGHQFPNYSSELNVNALLLGDSALYLCASSLRSGERGYTFGSGTRLTVV.

The J gene is TRBJ2-1, the V gene TRBV27; the match to TRBD2 covers 13 bases. The CDR3 totals 15 residues. V was pared by 5 bases and J by 7 bases, with 5 bases of the junction left unmatched. In germline, CDR1 is MNHEY, CDR2 SMNVEV (reference sequence). CDR3 in amino acids: CASSHGLAGVNEQFF. The CDR3, as DNA: TGTGCCAGCAGTCACGGACTAGCGGGGGTGAATGAGCAGTTCTTC.

This chain uses TRBV10-1 with TRBJ2-3; D may be TRBD2 (5 bases). CDR1 WNHNN and CDR2 SYGVQD come from the germline V gene (reference sequence). The ends were cut back, 3 bases at V and 2 bases at J, with 15 bases in the middle. The CDR3 is 16 amino acids. CDR3 coding DNA: TGCGCCAGCAGTGAATTCGGCAGAGGGAACACAGATACGCAGTATTTT. The encoded protein is CASSEFGRGNTDTQYF.

V gene TRBV29-1 combines with J gene TRBJ2-7; 8 nucleotides line up with TRBD2. Germline lookup yields CDR1 SQVTM and CDR2 ANQGSEA. This CDR3 is built from 16 residues. The J segment lost 3 bases and the V segment lost 7 bases, leaving 17 bases of the junction unmatched. The CDR3 nucleotides are TGCAGCGCCTATGGGCTAGCGGGCGATGGCGGCTACGAGCAGTACTTC. As protein: CSAYGLAGDGGYEQYF.

J is TRBJ2-7 and V is TRBV4-2; 7 bases map to TRBD1. The CDR3 runs to 14 residues. Germline-derived CDR1 and CDR2 are LGHNA and YNFKEQ. Unmatched junction bases numbered 7, after V lost 2 bases and J lost 6 bases. The CDR3 loop reads CASSQSPSGGEQYF. The CDR3 DNA reads as TGTGCCAGCAGCCAAAGCCCTTCAGGGGGCGAGCAGTACTTC.

The CDR3 nucleotides are TGTGCCAGCAGTGAATCGGGAGGGCTGGCAGATACGCAGTATTTT. Protein product: CASSESGGLADTQYF. The rearrangement joins TRBV6-4 to TRBJ2-3; TRBD2 agrees at 8 bases. Trimming at V came to 3 bases and at J to 4 bases, leaving 6 bases not matched to a gene. Germline V lookup: CDR1 MRHNA, CDR2 SNTAGT. CDR3 length: 15 amino acids.

This clone was seen only once. The chain links TRBV14 to TRBJ2-7, with a tentative D call TRBD2 (5 bases). Trimming took 9 bases from V and 2 from J, leaving 17 bases between them. The germline CDR1 and CDR2 sequences are SGHDN and FVKESK. This CDR3 region has 14 residues. The CDR3 nucleotides are TGTGCCAGAATGAGAGGACTTAAAGCCTACGAGCAGTACTTC. Encoded protein: CARMRGLKAYEQYF.

This chain uses TRBV27 with TRBJ2-3, with 12 bases that match TRBD2. CDR1 and CDR2 from the germline V gene are MNHEY and SMNVEV (reference sequence). J was trimmed by 3 bases and V by 6 bases; bases with no gene match: 10. The CDR3 contains 17 residues. In nucleotides, the CDR3 is TGTGCCAGCAGCAAACCCCCCACTAGCGGGAGGACAGATACGCAGTATTTT. Its protein product is CASSKPPTSGRTDTQYF.

The chain carries TRBV7-9 and TRBJ2-5; 11 bases match TRBD2. The CDR3 loop spans 16 amino acids. Germline CDR1 and CDR2: SEHNR and FQNEAQ (reference sequence). Losses at the gene ends were 1 base for V and 9 bases for J; bases not matched to a gene: 10. CDR3 sequence: CASSLELAGARRAQYF. DNA for the CDR3: TGTGCCAGCAGCTTAGAACTAGCGGGGGCCCGCCGGGCCCAGTACTTC.

The V and J genes are TRBV30 and TRBJ2-1, with 13 positions matching TRBD2. CDR3 length: 17 amino acids. The V and J ends lost 3 bases and 0 bases, in that order; junction bases with no gene match: 5. CDR1 is GTSNPN, CDR2 SVGIG, per germline (reference sequence). The CDR3 sequence: CAWSTRLAGGSYNEQFF. The CDR3 DNA reads TGTGCCTGGAGCACAAGACTAGCGGGGGGCTCCTACAATGAGCAGTTCTTC.

The chain recombines TRBV28 with TRBJ1-2; 9 nucleotides align to TRBD1. The germline CDR1 and CDR2 sequences are MDHEN and SYDVKM. The ends lost 11 bases at V and 3 bases at J; junction bases unmatched: 4. The CDR3 consists of 12 residues. Written as DNA, the CDR3 is TGTGCCTCGACAGGGGGGGACTATGGCTACACCTTC. Protein sequence: CASTGGDYGYTF.

This chain connects TRBV19 to TRBJ2-6, with 7 nucleotides matching TRBD1. The CDR3 covers 16 residues. In germline, CDR1 is LNHDA, CDR2 SQIVND (reference sequence). The ends lost 7 bases at V and 0 bases at J; junction bases unmatched: 6. CDR3 sequence (DNA): TGTGCCAGTAATAAGGGGGCTGGCTCTGGGGCCAACGTCCTGACTTTC. This sequence encodes CASNKGAGSGANVLTF.